The clone carrying this TCR beta chain was detected only a few times. V lost 0 bases, J lost 5 bases, and 8 bases lay in between. Germline loops: CDR1 SGHRS, CDR2 YFSETQ. This CDR3 is 14 amino acids long. TCRbeta library construction was performed incorporating unique molecular identifiers. TCRdb called the PCR reads again in MiXCR, with one record for every CDR3 protein. The sample includes a few hundred thousand distinct CDR3 sequences, approximately 13% of them seen just once. This record belongs to a study of T-cell reconstitution after alpha-beta-depleted transplantation in children. V gene TRBV5-1 combines with J gene TRBJ2-2; D not resolved. Sequenced material: PBMCs from the stem cell graft donor, taken from the stem cell graft. The TCR was taken from a human donor who donated a stem cell graft to a child with combined immunodeficiency. The CDR3, as DNA: TGCGCCAGCAGCTTGGAGGCAGGAACCGGGGAGCTGTTTTTT. Its translation: CASSLEAGTGELFF.